This passage covers 22 T cell receptor beta chains from one sample sequenced in a study of blood T cells in healthy people across ages. A second PCR, run for roughly 6 to 11 cycles, used a sample-barcoded 5' primer plus a J-beta primer mix. TCRdb called the 5' RACE reads again in MiXCR, with one record for every CDR3 protein. Found here are about 500,000 distinct CDR3 sequences, about 24% of them singletons; the top ten hold less than 9%. These data were also filed under a second study, of T cells of mothers and their children.

The specimen was blood. The receptors were sampled from a boy aged 5-17 years in good health.

This clonotype has ten or more counts. CDR3 loop: CSAAPDGRSNIQYF. CDR3 coding DNA: TGCAGTGCTGCTCCAGACGGACGGTCAAACATTCAGTACTTC. The gene calls are TRBV20-1 and TRBJ2-4; D gene ambiguous. Trimming removed 5 bases from V and 6 bases from J, with 17 bases in between. This CDR3 contains 14 residues. CDR1 and CDR2 (germline): DFQATT, SNEGSKA (reference sequence).

The chain is built from TRBV6-2 or TRBV6-3 and TRBJ2-5; the D gene is possibly TRBD1 (5 bases). Germline V CDR1 and CDR2: MNHEY, SVGEGT. The CDR3 has 12 residues. Trimming took 4 bases from V and 9 from J, leaving 12 bases between them. CDR3 bases: TGTGCCAGCAGTTCGACTGGGGCATCCCAGTACTTC. It translates to CASSSTGASQYF.

The rearrangement uses TRBV7-8 and TRBJ2-7; D is perhaps TRBD1 or TRBD2 (5 bases each). Germline assignment: CDR1 SGHVS and CDR2 FQNEAQ. V lost 6 bases and J lost 2, with 14 bases in between. The CDR3 covers 14 residues. The CDR3 loop is CASRTPGPTYEQYF. In DNA, the CDR3 is TGTGCCAGCAGAACACCGGGACCCACCTACGAGCAGTACTTC.

V and J are TRBV28 and TRBJ1-3; D is possibly TRBD1 (6 bases). Germline V lookup: CDR1 MDHEN, CDR2 SYDVKM. The CDR3 runs 14 residues. The V end lost 5 bases, the J end lost 2 bases, and 10 bases lay between the germline ends. The CDR3 DNA reads TGTGCCAGCAGTGGGGGGCGGGCTGGAAACACCATATATTTT. It yields the protein CASSGGRAGNTIYF. The full variable domain, in which reference TRBV28 and TRBJ1-3 provide the parts outside the CDR3, is DVKVTQSSRYLVKRTGEKVFLECVQDMDHENMFWYRQDPGLGLRLIYFSYDVKMKEKGDIPEGYSVSREKKERFSLILESASTNQTSMYLCASSGGRAGNTIYFGEGSWLTVV.

The CDR3 region is CASSYRGRNYRKLFF. The CDR3 DNA is TGCGCCAGCAGTTACAGGGGGCGCAATTACAGAAAACTGTTTTTT. The chain employs TRBV5-1 and TRBJ1-4, with 9 bases lining up with TRBD1. Germline V gives CDR1 SGHRS, CDR2 YFSETQ. The V gene end was trimmed by 5 bases and the J gene end by 10 bases; junction bases not matched to a gene: 12. The CDR3 covers 15 residues.

Remarks on this clonotype: No conserved phenylalanine or tryptophan ends this CDR3, so it is likely a read error. V is TRBV29-1 and J is TRBJ2-5; no reliable D call. This CDR3 spans 12 amino acids. CDR1 is SQVTM, CDR2 ANQGSEA, per germline. V was trimmed by 4 bases and J by 4 bases, leaving 10 bases between them. CDR3 amino acids: CSVAGLGETQYL. CDR3 DNA: TGCAGCGTTGCCGGCCTGGGAGAGACCCAGTACCTC.

This clonotype was counted between two and nine times. The genes are TRBV2 and TRBJ2-2, with 12 bases that match TRBD2. Per germline, CDR1 SNHLY and CDR2 FYNNEI. This CDR3 has 14 residues. V shed 7 bases and J 4 bases; nucleotides not matched to a gene: 1. The CDR3 DNA sequence: TGTGCCAGCAAGGGACTAGCGGGCACCGGGGAGCTGTTTTTT. Protein sequence: CASKGLAGTGELFF.

The chain couples TRBV2 to TRBJ2-5, with D perhaps TRBD1 (6 bases). The end of the DNA aligns better with TRBJ2-1, so the J call may be wrong. The CDR3 length is 14 residues. Germline CDR1 SNHLY, CDR2 FYNNEI. The CDR3 loop is CATIGQNSYNEQFF. CDR3 coding DNA: TGTGCCACTATTGGACAGAACTCTTACAATGAGCAGTTCTTC.

This clonotype was observed a few times. This chain uses TRBV29-1 with TRBJ2-5, with D perhaps matching TRBD1 (7 bases). Per the germline V gene, CDR1 is SQVTM and CDR2 is ANQGSEA. CDR3 size: 14 residues. The ends were cut back, 7 bases at V and 4 bases at J, with 19 bases in the middle. The CDR3 sequence: CSASGAQGGETQYF. Here the CDR3 DNA reads TGCAGCGCCTCCGGGGCGCAGGGGGGAGAGACCCAGTACTTC.

This clonotype was seen a handful of times. The chain joins TRBV29-1 to TRBJ2-5; D is unclear. CDR3 length: 12 residues. Trimming took 3 bases from V and 6 from J, leaving 11 bases between them. Germline CDR1 SQVTM, CDR2 ANQGSEA. The CDR3 spells CSVEGIQKTQYF. CDR3 nucleotides: TGCAGCGTTGAGGGGATACAAAAGACCCAGTACTTC.

The chain uses TRBV28 and TRBJ1-1; TRBD1 is a possible D gene (5 bases). The CDR3 runs to 11 residues. Per the germline V gene, CDR1 is MDHEN and CDR2 is SYDVKM. Trimming left V 7 bases short and J 6 bases short, with 9 bases between. CDR3 in DNA: TGTGCCAGCACAGGGAATCCTGAAGCTTTCTTT. Its protein product is CASTGNPEAFF.

This rearrangement joins TRBV5-1 to TRBJ1-6; D might be TRBD1 (5 bases). V was shortened by 4 bases and J by 7 bases, with 12 bases between the two germline ends. Germline V CDR1 and CDR2: SGHRS, YFSETQ. The CDR3 extends over 14 amino acids. This CDR3 is CASSLSGDNSPLHF. The CDR3 DNA sequence: TGCGCCAGCAGCCTTTCGGGGGACAATTCACCCCTCCACTTT.

The chain employs TRBV29-1 and TRBJ2-4, with 9 positions matching TRBD1. Germline loops: CDR1 SQVTM, CDR2 ANQGSEA. This CDR3 has 12 residues. Trimming took 5 bases from V and 7 from J; bases not matched to a gene: 3. The DNA of the CDR3 is TGCAGCGTTCGGGACAGGGCGAACATTCAGTACTTC. Amino acid sequence: CSVRDRANIQYF.

V is TRBV11-2 and J is TRBJ2-1, with D perhaps given as TRBD1 or TRBD2 (5 bases each). The CDR3 covers 16 residues. Germline CDR1 reads SGHAT; CDR2 reads FQNNGV. Trimming stripped 0 bases from V and 3 bases from J, with 12 bases between. The CDR3 sequence is CASSLEGVDVYNEQFF. Here the CDR3 DNA reads TGTGCCAGCAGCTTAGAGGGGGTGGACGTCTACAATGAGCAGTTCTTC.

In its sample, this clonotype was seen a few times. The genes are TRBV29-1 and TRBJ2-5, with D perhaps matching TRBD1 (5 bases). The J call is uncertain, as TRBJ2-1 better fits the DNA end. Germline loops: CDR1 SQVTM, CDR2 ANQGSEA. This CDR3 has 11 residues. The CDR3 protein is CSLWGVGEQFF. The CDR3 DNA follows: TGCAGCCTGTGGGGCGTCGGTGAGCAGTTCTTC.

The CDR3 region has the DNA TGTGCCAGCAGCGCGAGCGGTATTCGGGAGACCCAGTACTTC. Its protein is CASSASGIRETQYF. The chain carries TRBV5-6 and TRBJ2-5, with D possibly matching TRBD2 (5 bases). Trimming stripped 4 bases from V and 5 bases from J, with 15 bases between. CDR3 length: 14 residues. Germline V lookup: CDR1 SGHDT, CDR2 YYEEEE.

In this sample, this clonotype turned up once. V is TRBV9 and J is TRBJ1-1; maybe TRBD1 (6 bases). The CDR3 consists of 14 residues. The germline V gene has CDR1 SGDLS and CDR2 YYNGEE. Trimming shortened V by 3 bases and J by 0 bases, and 9 bases separated the two germline ends. The CDR3 bases are TGTGCCAGCAGCGCGGACAGCCTGAACACTGAAGCTTTCTTT. Translation gives CASSADSLNTEAFF.

The chain combines TRBV6-6 with TRBJ2-4, with 8 bases that match TRBD2. This CDR3 region has 15 residues. Trimming at V came to 5 bases and at J to 0 bases, leaving 3 bases not matched to a gene. Germline values: CDR1 MNHNY, CDR2 SVGAGI (reference sequence). The CDR3 nucleotides are TGTGCCAGCAGTCCAGCGGGAGCAGCCAAAAACATTCAGTACTTC. Its protein is CASSPAGAAKNIQYF.

The chain recombines TRBV19 with TRBJ2-5; a possible D gene is TRBD2 (6 bases). The J call may be incorrect, as the DNA end agrees better with TRBJ2-1. Per the germline V gene, CDR1 is LNHDA and CDR2 is SQIVND (reference sequence). This CDR3 comprises 15 residues. CDR3 in amino acids: CASSIAGLFTDEQFF. DNA for the CDR3: TGTGCCAGTAGTATAGCGGGACTCTTCACGGATGAGCAGTTCTTC.

This clonotype was seen a handful of times. V gene TRBV25-1 combines with J gene TRBJ1-4; weak D call: TRBD1 (6 bases). The V and J ends lost 3 bases and 5 bases respectively, with 19 bases between them. The CDR3 length is 17 residues. Germline loops: CDR1 MGHDK, CDR2 SYGVNS. The DNA of the CDR3 is TGTGCCAGCAGTGATCCACAGGGAGGGACTTACAATGAAAAACTGTTTTTT. It yields the protein CASSDPQGGTYNEKLFF.

The chain couples TRBV30 to TRBJ1-3, with D maybe TRBD1 (5 bases). The length of the CDR3 is 13 residues. V gave up 5 bases and J gave up 2 bases, with 10 bases separating them. Per germline, CDR1 GTSNPN and CDR2 SVGIG (reference sequence). CDR3 nucleotide sequence: TGTGCCTGGTCGGGGGAGGCTGGAAACACCATATATTTT. This gives the protein CAWSGEAGNTIYF. The full variable domain, with the rest looked up from reference TRBV30 and TRBJ1-3, is SQTIHQWPATLVQPVGSPLSLECTVEGTSNPNLYWYRQAAGRGLQLLFYSVGIGQISSEVPQNLSASRPQDRQFILSSKKLLLSDSGFYLCAWSGEAGNTIYFGEGSWLTVV.

This clonotype was detected a few times. The chain recombines TRBV28 with TRBJ1-1; 8 bases line up with TRBD1. Trimming removed 2 bases from V and 1 base from J; junction bases left unmatched: 3. The CDR3 is 15 residues long. Germline lookup yields CDR1 MDHEN and CDR2 SYDVKM. The CDR3 loop is CASSLGDRPNTEAFF. The CDR3 DNA reads TGTGCCAGCAGTTTAGGGGACAGGCCGAACACTGAAGCTTTCTTT.